This is a list of T cell receptor beta chains from one sample in a study of T cell repertoires in cytomegalovirus infection. MiXCR, run by TCRdb on the reads, gives a single entry per CDR3 protein. The table shows just under 550,000 distinct CDR3 sequences, with 26% occurring only once. What was sequenced was PBMCs. All receptors come from a human donor in good health (CMV status not recorded). Some clones in this sample may be carry-over from other donors' samples. Each CDR3 is given with its conserved first and last residue. The D gene is left open where the match is weak. Expanded clones are given a class, and other clones once, few, many or no size at all.

length | size | J | V | D | DNA | CDR3
15 | few | TRBJ1-2 | TRBV6-1 | TRBD1 | TGTGCCAGCAGGATGACAGGGTCAATGGTGCGGGGCTACACCTTC | CASRMTGSMVRGYTF
15 | - | TRBJ1-1 | TRBV12-5 | TRBD1 | TGTGCTAGTGGTTTGGTGCAGGGGGAGAACACTGAAGCTTTCTTT | CASGLVQGENTEAFF
17 | few | TRBJ2-3 | TRBV4-1 | - | TGCGCCAGCAGACCCCCGGCAATGGGCGGCTCCACAGATACGCAGTATTTT | CASRPPAMGGSTDTQYF
15 | - | TRBJ1-3 | TRBV5-6 | - | TGTGCCAGCAGCTTGGCCGGGACAACTGGAAACACCATATATTTT | CASSLAGTTGNTIYF
16 | - | TRBJ2-4 | TRBV9 | - | TGTGCCAGCAGCGACCGACAGACTATAGCCAAAAACATTCAGTACTTC | CASSDRQTIAKNIQYF
14 | few | TRBJ2-1 | TRBV6-2/TRBV6-3 | TRBD2 | TGTGCCAGCAGACTAGCGGGAGCCTACAATGAGCAGTTCTTC | CASRLAGAYNEQFF
15 | many | TRBJ1-5 | TRBV7-2 | - | TGTGCCAGCAGCCAACTGGGAGGTGGGTTTCAGCCCCAGCATTTT | CASSQLGGGFQPQHF
17 | few | TRBJ1-6 | TRBV2 | - | TGTGCCAGCAGGGGTTGGACAGCGAGCTCCTATAATTCACCCCTCCACTTT | CASRGWTASSYNSPLHF
14 | many | TRBJ2-7 | TRBV7-3 | TRBD2 | TGTGCCAGCAGCCCCGGACTAGCGGGAGACGAGCAGTACTTC | CASSPGLAGDEQYF
14 | - | TRBJ1-2 | TRBV10-3 | - | TGTGCCACACATCACGGCGGGGGAGGACCTGGCTACACCTTC | CATHHGGGGPGYTF
15 | - | TRBJ2-3 | TRBV9 | TRBD2 | TGTGCCAGCAGGCGGGGACTAGCGGAACCAGATACGCAGTATTTT | CASRRGLAEPDTQYF
14 | - | TRBJ1-5 | TRBV20-1 | - | TGCAGTGCTAGGCAGGGGAATGTCAATCAGCCCCAGCATTTT | CSARQGNVNQPQHF
15 | few | TRBJ1-6 | TRBV12-3/TRBV12-4 | - | TGTGCCAGCAGTTTATTGGGGGCGAGGAATTCACCCCTCCACTTT | CASSLLGARNSPLHF
18 | - | TRBJ2-1 | TRBV11-2 | TRBD2 | TGTGCCAGCAGCTTAGGGGGACTTCTAGCGGGAGGGGGCAATGAGCAGTTCTTC | CASSLGGLLAGGGNEQFF
16 | - | TRBJ2-1 | TRBV28 | TRBD1 | TGTGCCAGCAGTGCCTTCGGGACAGGGGGATGGAATGAGCAGTTCTTC | CASSAFGTGGWNEQFF
11 | - | TRBJ2-1 | TRBV5-4 | - | TGTGCCATCCTGACTTACAATGAGCAGTTCTTC | CAILTYNEQFF
15 | once | TRBJ1-1 | TRBV5-4 | - | TGTGCCAGCAGGCAGGGGATGCGGAGGAACACTGAAGCTTTCTTT | CASRQGMRRNTEAFF
14 | few | TRBJ2-5 | TRBV20-1 | - | TGCAGTGCTAGAGATCCGGGCACCCAAGAGACCCAGTACTTC | CSARDPGTQETQYF
13 | - | TRBJ2-1 | TRBV6-2/TRBV6-3 | - | TGTGCCAGCAGTCGTCCTCCTAGAAATGAGCAGTTCTTC | CASSRPPRNEQFF
16 | - | TRBJ2-1 | TRBV5-8 | - | TGTGCCAGCAGCTTGGTGCCAGGTAGCTCCTACAATGAGCAGTTCTTC | CASSLVPGSSYNEQFF
12 | - | TRBJ1-2 | TRBV6-5 | - | TGTGCCATCTCGGACAGTTTAAGAGGCTACACCTTC | CAISDSLRGYTF
15 | - | TRBJ2-1 | TRBV7-2 | TRBD1 | TGTGCCAGCAGCGTTTCGGGACAGGCGTACAATGAGCAGTTCTTC | CASSVSGQAYNEQFF
18 | many | TRBJ2-5 | TRBV7-2 | - | TGTGCCAGCAGCTTAGCGGGGGGGCAGGGCCTATTCCAAGAGACCCAGTACTTC | CASSLAGGQGLFQETQYF
16 | many | TRBJ2-1 | TRBV7-3 | - | TGTGCCAGCAGCTCCCCGGGAGGAAGGGGGCTTGCTGAGCAGTTCTTC | CASSSPGGRGLAEQFF
16 | few | TRBJ1-4 | TRBV4-1 | - | TGCGCCAGCAGCCAAGTGGGCAGAGCAACTAATGAAAAACTGTTTTTT | CASSQVGRATNEKLFF
12 | few | TRBJ2-5 | TRBV19 | - | TGTGCCAGCTTAAGTAATGGGGAGACCCAGTACTTC | CASLSNGETQYF
14 | - | TRBJ1-6 | TRBV20-1 | - | TGCAGTGCTAGAGTAGGCCAGGCACATTCACCCCTCCACTTT | CSARVGQAHSPLHF
14 | - | TRBJ2-7 | TRBV28 | TRBD1 | TGTGCCAGCAAACCCGGGACAGGACCCTACGAGCAGTACTTC | CASKPGTGPYEQYF
16 | - | TRBJ1-4 | TRBV7-3 | - | TGTGCCAGCAGCTGGCAGGGTATTTGGGCTAATGAAAAACTGTTTTTT | CASSWQGIWANEKLFF
14 | - | TRBJ2-1 | TRBV4-1 | TRBD2 | TGCGCCAGCAGCCAAGAGTCTAGCGGGAGGCTCCAGTTCTTC | CASSQESSGRLQFF
15 | - | TRBJ2-7 | TRBV15 | TRBD1 | TGTGCCACCAGCTTTTCACAGGGGCCCACCTACGAGCAGTACTTC | CATSFSQGPTYEQYF
14 | few | TRBJ2-5 | TRBV20-1 | - | TGCAGTGCTAGGGGGCAGCTGTACCAAGAGACCCAGTACTTC | CSARGQLYQETQYF
18 | few | TRBJ2-3 | TRBV28 | - | TGTGCCAGCAGTGTGCCCCCGACGGAGGCGGTTTTGGCCGATACGCAGTATTTT | CASSVPPTEAVLADTQYF
14 | - | TRBJ1-2 | TRBV4-1 | TRBD1 | TGCGCCAGCAGCTTACAGGGGCCGGCCGAGGGCTACACCTTC | CASSLQGPAEGYTF
19 | few | TRBJ2-1 | TRBV27 | TRBD2 | TGTGCCAGCAGTTTATGGGCAGGAGGACTAGCGGGAGGGCCACATGAGCAGTTCTTC | CASSLWAGGLAGGPHEQFF
13 | - | TRBJ1-1 | TRBV28 | - | TGTGCCAGCAGATCTGGTGAGGTCGCTGAAGCTTTCTTT | CASRSGEVAEAFF
16 | few | TRBJ2-3 | TRBV2 | TRBD2 | TGTGCCAGCAGCGCGGACCGCGGGAGGGCCCCAGATACGCAGTATTTT | CASSADRGRAPDTQYF
13 | many | TRBJ2-7 | TRBV7-6 | TRBD1 | TGTGCCAGCAGCTTAGCGGACAGGGCCGAGCAGTACTTC | CASSLADRAEQYF
16 | many | TRBJ2-1 | TRBV7-9 | - | TGTGCCAGCAGCCCCCCAGGAGCAGGGCTGTCCAATGAGCAGTTCTTC | CASSPPGAGLSNEQFF
14 | - | TRBJ2-3 | TRBV7-8 | - | TGTGCCAGCAGCTCTCACCACGGCACAGATACGCAGTATTTT | CASSSHHGTDTQYF
12 | - | TRBJ1-2 | TRBV2 | TRBD1 | TGTGCCAGCAGGGACAGGGTTCATGGCTACACCTTC | CASRDRVHGYTF
14 | - | TRBJ1-6 | TRBV20-1 | TRBD1 | TGCAGTGCTATCAGGACAGGGTTGGATTCACCCCTCCACTTT | CSAIRTGLDSPLHF
13 | few | TRBJ1-1 | TRBV18 | - | TGTGCCAGCTCGCCCAACAGGGACACTGAAGCTTTCTTT | CASSPNRDTEAFF
14 | - | TRBJ2-5 | TRBV2 | TRBD2 | TGTGCCAGCAGTCCTAGCGGGAATTGGGAGACCCAGTACTTC | CASSPSGNWETQYF
13 | few | TRBJ2-3 | TRBV7-2 | TRBD2 | TGTGCCAGTTCGACTAGCAAGGCAGATACGCAGTATTTT | CASSTSKADTQYF
15 | - | TRBJ2-7 | TRBV27 | TRBD1 | TGTGCCAGCAGTCCAGATCGGACAGGGGGTCTCGAGCAGTACTTC | CASSPDRTGGLEQYF
17 | - | TRBJ2-6 | TRBV12-3/TRBV12-4 | TRBD1 | TGTGCCAGCAGTTCCCAAACAGGGGGTGGTGGGGCCAACGTCCTGACTTTC | CASSSQTGGGGANVLTF
16 | - | TRBJ2-5 | TRBV15 | TRBD2 | TGTGCCACCAGCAGAGATCTTAGCGGGGGACAAGAGACCCAGTACTTC | CATSRDLSGGQETQYF
16 | - | TRBJ2-3 | TRBV19 | - | TGTGCCAGTAGCGGACGGGTTGGTACGCGGACAGATACGCAGTATTTT | CASSGRVGTRTDTQYF
13 | - | TRBJ2-5 | TRBV14 | - | TGTGCCAGCAGCCAAGTCCCAGAGGGGACCCAGTACTTC | CASSQVPEGTQYF
13 | few | TRBJ2-3 | TRBV7-2 | - | TGTGCCAGCAGCCCTGGGGGTGTAGATACGCAGTATTTT | CASSPGGVDTQYF